The T cell receptor (beta chain) described here comes from a study of blood T cell repertoires in COVID-19. Libraries were prepared by immunoSEQ multiplex PCR; TCRdb keeps only in-frame clonotypes and omits some of them. The data hold 40,000 to 60,000 clones, with over 65% observed a single time. Germline V gives CDR1 SEHNR, CDR2 FQNEAQ (reference sequence). With 4 bases removed from V and 0 bases from J, the gap between germline ends came to 10 bases. This CDR3 has 15 residues. Specimen: peripheral blood. The genes are TRBV7-9 and TRBJ2-1; D is undetermined. This sequence was found in a woman aged 70 to 79 with acute or convalescent COVID-19. CDR3 region: CASSSTTSSYNEQFF. CDR3 bases: TGTGCCAGCAGCTCGACGACAAGCTCCTACAATGAGCAGTTCTTC.